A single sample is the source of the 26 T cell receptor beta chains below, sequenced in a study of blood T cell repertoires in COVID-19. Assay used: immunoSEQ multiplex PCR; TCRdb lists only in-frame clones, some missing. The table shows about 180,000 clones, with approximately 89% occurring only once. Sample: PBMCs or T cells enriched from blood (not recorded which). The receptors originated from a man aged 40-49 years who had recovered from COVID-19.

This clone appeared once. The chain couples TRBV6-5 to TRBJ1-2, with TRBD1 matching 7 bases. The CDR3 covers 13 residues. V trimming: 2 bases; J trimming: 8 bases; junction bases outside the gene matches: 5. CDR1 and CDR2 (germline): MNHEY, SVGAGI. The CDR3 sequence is CASSYDRAGGYTF. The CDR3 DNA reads TGTGCCAGCAGTTACGACAGGGCGGGAGGCTACACCTTC.

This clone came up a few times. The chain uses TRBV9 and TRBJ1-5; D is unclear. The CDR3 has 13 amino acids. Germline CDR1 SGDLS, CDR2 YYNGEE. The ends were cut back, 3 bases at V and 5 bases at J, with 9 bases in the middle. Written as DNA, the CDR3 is TGTGCCAGCAGCGAGAGGCGAGATCAGCCCCAGCATTTT. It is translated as CASSERRDQPQHF.

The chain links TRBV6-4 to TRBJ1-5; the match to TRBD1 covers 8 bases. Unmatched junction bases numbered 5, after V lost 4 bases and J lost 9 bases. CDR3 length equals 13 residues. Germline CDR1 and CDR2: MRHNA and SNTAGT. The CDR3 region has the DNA TGTGCCAGCAGTGCAGACAGGGGCACGCCCCAGCATTTT. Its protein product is CASSADRGTPQHF.

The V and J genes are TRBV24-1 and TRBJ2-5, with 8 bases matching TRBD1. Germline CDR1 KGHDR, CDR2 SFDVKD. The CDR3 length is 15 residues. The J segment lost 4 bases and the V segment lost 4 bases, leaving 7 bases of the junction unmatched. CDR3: CATSDPTGDGETQYF. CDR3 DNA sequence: TGTGCCACCAGTGACCCGACAGGGGATGGAGAGACCCAGTACTTC.

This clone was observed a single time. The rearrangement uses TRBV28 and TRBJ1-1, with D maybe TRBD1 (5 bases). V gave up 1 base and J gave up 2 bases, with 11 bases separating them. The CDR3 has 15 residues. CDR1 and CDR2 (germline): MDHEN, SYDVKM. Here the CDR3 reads CASSLYRQLNTEAFF. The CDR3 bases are TGTGCCAGCAGTTTATATAGACAGCTAAACACTGAAGCTTTCTTT.

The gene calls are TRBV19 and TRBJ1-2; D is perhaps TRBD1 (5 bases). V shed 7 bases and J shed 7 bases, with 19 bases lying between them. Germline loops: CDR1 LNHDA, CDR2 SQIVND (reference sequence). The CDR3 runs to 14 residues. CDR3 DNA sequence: TGTGCCAGTACCTCCCTTCGGGGGGGTTCTGGCTACACCTTC. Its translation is CASTSLRGGSGYTF.

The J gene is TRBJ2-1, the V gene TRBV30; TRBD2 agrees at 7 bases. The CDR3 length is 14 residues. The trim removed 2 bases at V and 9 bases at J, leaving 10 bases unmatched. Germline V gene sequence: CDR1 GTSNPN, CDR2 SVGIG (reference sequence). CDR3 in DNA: TGTGCCTGGAGTCGGGGACTATCGGCGGGTGAGCAGTTCTTC. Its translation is CAWSRGLSAGEQFF. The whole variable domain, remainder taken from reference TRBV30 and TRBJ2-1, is SQTIHQWPATLVQPVGSPLSLECTVEGTSNPNLYWYRQAAGRGLQLLFYSVGIGQISSEVPQNLSASRPQDRQFILSSKKLLLSDSGFYLCAWSRGLSAGEQFFGPGTRLTVL.

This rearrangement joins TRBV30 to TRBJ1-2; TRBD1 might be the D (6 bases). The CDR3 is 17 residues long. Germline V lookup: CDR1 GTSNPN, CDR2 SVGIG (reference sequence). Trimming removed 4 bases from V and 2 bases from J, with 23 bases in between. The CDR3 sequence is CAWTETGWQGLNYGYTF. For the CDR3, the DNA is TGTGCCTGGACGGAAACGGGATGGCAGGGGTTGAACTATGGCTACACCTTC.

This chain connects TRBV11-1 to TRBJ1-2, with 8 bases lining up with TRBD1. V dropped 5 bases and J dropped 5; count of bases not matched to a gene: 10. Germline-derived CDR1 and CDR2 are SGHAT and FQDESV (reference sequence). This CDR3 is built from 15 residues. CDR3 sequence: CASSQTGTGPYGYTF. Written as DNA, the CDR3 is TGTGCCAGCAGCCAAACAGGGACAGGACCTTATGGCTACACCTTC.

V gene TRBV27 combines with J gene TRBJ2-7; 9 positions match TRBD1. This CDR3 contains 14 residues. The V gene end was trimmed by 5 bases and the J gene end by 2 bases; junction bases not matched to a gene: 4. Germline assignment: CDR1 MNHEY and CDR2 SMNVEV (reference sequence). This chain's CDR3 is CASSTRDRAYEQYF. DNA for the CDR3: TGTGCCAGCAGTACGCGGGACAGGGCCTACGAGCAGTACTTC.

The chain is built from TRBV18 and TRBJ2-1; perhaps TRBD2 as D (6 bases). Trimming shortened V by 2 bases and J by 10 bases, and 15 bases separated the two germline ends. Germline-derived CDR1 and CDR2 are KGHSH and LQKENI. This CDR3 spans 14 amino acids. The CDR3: CASSPISPREEQFF. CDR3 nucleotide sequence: TGTGCCAGCTCACCAATTTCGCCCCGGGAGGAGCAGTTCTTC.

This CDR3 is CASSRLGGLGQPQHF. The CDR3 nucleotides read TGTGCCAGCAGTCGACTCGGGGGGCTAGGGCAGCCCCAGCATTTT. The V gene is TRBV11-2, the J gene TRBJ1-5; weak D call: TRBD1 (6 bases). The CDR3 is 15 residues long. V was clipped by 6 bases and J by 7 bases, with 19 bases between them. From germline, CDR1 is SGHAT and CDR2 FQNNGV.

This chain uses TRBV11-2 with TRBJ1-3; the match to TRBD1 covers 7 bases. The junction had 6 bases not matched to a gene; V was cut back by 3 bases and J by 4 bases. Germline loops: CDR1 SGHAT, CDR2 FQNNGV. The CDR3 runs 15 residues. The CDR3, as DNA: TGTGCCAGCAGCTTGGTCAGGACAGGAGGAAACACCATATATTTT. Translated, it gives CASSLVRTGGNTIYF.

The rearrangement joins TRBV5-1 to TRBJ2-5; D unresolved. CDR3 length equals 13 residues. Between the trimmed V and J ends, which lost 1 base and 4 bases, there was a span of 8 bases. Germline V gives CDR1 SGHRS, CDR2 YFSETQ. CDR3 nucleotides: TGCGCCAGCAGCTTGCAGCCAGGAGAGACCCAGTACTTC. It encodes CASSLQPGETQYF. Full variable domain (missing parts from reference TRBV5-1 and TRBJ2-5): KAGVTQTPRYLIKTRGQQVTLSCSPISGHRSVSWYQQTPGQGLQFLFEYFSETQRNKGNFPGRFSGRQFSNSRSEMNVSTLELGDSALYLCASSLQPGETQYFGPGTRLLVL.

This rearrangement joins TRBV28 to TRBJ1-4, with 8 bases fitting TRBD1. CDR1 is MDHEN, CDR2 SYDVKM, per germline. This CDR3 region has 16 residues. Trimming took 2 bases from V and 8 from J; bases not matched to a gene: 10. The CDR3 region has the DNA TGTGCCAGCAGTTTAGGGACAGGAATACTCGGGGAAAAACTGTTTTTT. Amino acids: CASSLGTGILGEKLFF.

The DNA for the CDR3 is TGTGCCAGCAGTACAACAGGGATCTATGGCTACACCTTC. Its protein product is CASSTTGIYGYTF. V and J are TRBV12-3 or TRBV12-4 and TRBJ1-2; a weak D match, TRBD1 (6 bases). This CDR3 has 13 amino acids. The V gene lost 5 bases and the J gene lost 4 bases, with 11 bases spanning the gap.

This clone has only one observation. For the CDR3, the DNA is TGTGCCAGCAGTTCTGGACAGCCATCGAACACTGAAGCTTTCTTT. This sequence encodes CASSSGQPSNTEAFF. V is TRBV28 and J is TRBJ1-1, with a tentative D call TRBD1 (6 bases). This CDR3 spans 15 amino acids. Trimming removed 4 bases from V and 1 base from J, with 13 bases in between. From germline, CDR1 is MDHEN and CDR2 SYDVKM.

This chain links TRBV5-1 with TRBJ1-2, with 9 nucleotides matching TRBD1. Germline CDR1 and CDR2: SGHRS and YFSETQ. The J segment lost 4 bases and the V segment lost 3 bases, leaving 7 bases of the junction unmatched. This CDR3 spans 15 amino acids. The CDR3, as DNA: TGCGCCAGCAGCTCGGACAGGGGCCAGATCTATGGCTACACCTTC. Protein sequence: CASSSDRGQIYGYTF.

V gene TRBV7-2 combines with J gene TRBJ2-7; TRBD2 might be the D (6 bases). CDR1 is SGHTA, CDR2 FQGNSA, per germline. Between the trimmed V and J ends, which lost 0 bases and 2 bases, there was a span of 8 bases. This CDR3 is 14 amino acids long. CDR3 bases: TGTGCCAGCAGCTTAGCGTCTAGCGCCTACGAGCAGTACTTC. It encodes CASSLASSAYEQYF. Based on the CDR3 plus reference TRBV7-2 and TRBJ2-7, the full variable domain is GAGVSQSPSNKVTEKGKDVELRCDPISGHTALYWYRQSLGQGLEFLIYFQGNSAPDKSGLPSDRFSAERTGGSVSTLTIQRTQQEDSAVYLCASSLASSAYEQYFGPGTRLTVT.

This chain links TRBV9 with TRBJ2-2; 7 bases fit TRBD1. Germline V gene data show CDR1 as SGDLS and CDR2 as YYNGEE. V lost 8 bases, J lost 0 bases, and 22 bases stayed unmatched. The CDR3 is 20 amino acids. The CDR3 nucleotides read TGTGCCAGATTAGCCCAGCCCCCCCCCGGGACAGACTCGAACACCGGGGAGCTGTTTTTT. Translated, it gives CARLAQPPPGTDSNTGELFF.

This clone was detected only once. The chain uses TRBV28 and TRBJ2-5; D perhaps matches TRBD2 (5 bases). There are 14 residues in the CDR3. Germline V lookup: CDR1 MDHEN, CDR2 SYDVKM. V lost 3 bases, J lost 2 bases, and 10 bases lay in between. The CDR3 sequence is CASSFWGAQETQYF. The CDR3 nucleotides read TGTGCCAGCAGTTTCTGGGGAGCACAAGAGACCCAGTACTTC.

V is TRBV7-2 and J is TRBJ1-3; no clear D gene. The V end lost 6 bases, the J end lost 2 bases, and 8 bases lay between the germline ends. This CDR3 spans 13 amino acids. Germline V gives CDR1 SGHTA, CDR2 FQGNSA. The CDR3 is CASRNLAGNTIYF. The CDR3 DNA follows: TGTGCCAGCAGAAATCTCGCTGGAAACACCATATATTTT.

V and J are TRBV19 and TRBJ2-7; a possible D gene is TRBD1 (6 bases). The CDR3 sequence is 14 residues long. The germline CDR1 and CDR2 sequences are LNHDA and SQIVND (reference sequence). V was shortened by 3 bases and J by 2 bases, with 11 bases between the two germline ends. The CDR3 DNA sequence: TGTGCCAGTAGTATCGACAGGCTCACCTACGAGCAGTACTTC. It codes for CASSIDRLTYEQYF.

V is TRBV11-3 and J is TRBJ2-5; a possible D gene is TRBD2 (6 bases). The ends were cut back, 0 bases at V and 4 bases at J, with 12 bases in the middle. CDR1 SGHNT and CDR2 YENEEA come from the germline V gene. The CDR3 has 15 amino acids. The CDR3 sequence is CASSLDLGGGETQYF. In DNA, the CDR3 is TGTGCCAGCAGCTTAGATCTGGGAGGTGGAGAGACCCAGTACTTC.

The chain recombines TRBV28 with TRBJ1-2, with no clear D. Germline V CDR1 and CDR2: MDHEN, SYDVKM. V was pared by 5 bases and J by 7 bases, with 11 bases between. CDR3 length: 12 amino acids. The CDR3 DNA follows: TGTGCCAGCAGTACCCAAGCTAGTGGCTACACCTTC. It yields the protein CASSTQASGYTF.

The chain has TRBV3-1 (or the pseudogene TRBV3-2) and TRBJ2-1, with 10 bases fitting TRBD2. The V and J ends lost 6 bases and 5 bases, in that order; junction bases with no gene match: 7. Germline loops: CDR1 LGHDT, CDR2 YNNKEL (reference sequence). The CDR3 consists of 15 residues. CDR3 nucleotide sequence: TGTGCCAGCAGTCCCAGACTAGCGGGCAACAATGAGCAGTTCTTC. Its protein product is CASSPRLAGNNEQFF.